A single sample is the source of the 18 T cell receptor beta chains below, sequenced in a study of radiotherapy plus CTLA-4 blockade in lung cancer. The data were produced by immunoSEQ multiplex PCR, yet TCRdb's version contains in-frame clones alone and is incomplete. The sample includes roughly 78,000 clones, roughly 75% of them seen just once. This material consisted of peripheral blood, taken from a patient treated with radiotherapy plus ipilimumab. The receptors come from a human donor with non-small cell lung cancer who had a complete response to radiotherapy plus ipilimumab.

The rearrangement links TRBV11-2 to TRBJ2-2; TRBD2 is a possible D gene (6 bases). The CDR3 length is 15 residues. The germline V gene has CDR1 SGHAT and CDR2 FQNNGV. V was shortened by 0 bases and J by 9 bases, with 14 bases between the two germline ends. The DNA for the CDR3 is TGTGCCAGCAGCTTAGATCAGGGAGGATGGTGGGAGCTGTTTTTT. Its protein is CASSLDQGGWWELFF.

This clone was seen a handful of times. The chain links TRBV4-1 to TRBJ1-5, with 9 bases lining up with TRBD1. Germline-derived CDR1 and CDR2 are MGHRA and YSYEKL. V dropped 0 bases and J dropped 5; count of bases not matched to a gene: 5. The CDR3 has 16 amino acids. The CDR3 DNA follows: TGCGCCAGCAGCCAAGAAGCCGGGACAGGGTATCAGCCCCAGCATTTT. Encoded protein: CASSQEAGTGYQPQHF.

The gene calls are TRBV19 and TRBJ2-7, with TRBD1 identical over 8 bases. The length of the CDR3 is 14 residues. CDR1 and CDR2 from the germline V gene are LNHDA and SQIVND (reference sequence). The V and J ends lost 5 bases and 3 bases, in that order; junction bases with no gene match: 6. The chain's CDR3 is CASSVGTGRYEQYF. The CDR3 DNA follows: TGTGCCAGTAGTGTCGGGACAGGCCGCTACGAGCAGTACTTC.

The rearrangement joins TRBV5-1 to TRBJ2-7; either TRBD1 or TRBD2 may supply D (5 bases each). Trimming took 0 bases from V and 4 from J, leaving 8 bases between them. The germline gives CDR1 SGHRS, CDR2 YFSETQ. This CDR3 is built from 13 residues. The CDR3 DNA reads as TGCGCCAGCAGCTTGGAAGGGACGTACGAGCAGTACGTC. Protein: CASSLEGTYEQYV.

V gene TRBV25-1 combines with J gene TRBJ2-1, with 11 bases aligning to TRBD2. This CDR3 region has 15 residues. V lost 3 bases and J lost 5; bases outside the gene matches: 3. Germline V gene data show CDR1 as MGHDK and CDR2 as SYGVNS. CDR3 DNA: TGTGCCAGCAGTGACGGACTAGCGGGCGACAATGAGCAGTTCTTC. Encoded protein: CASSDGLAGDNEQFF.

The CDR3 DNA reads TGTGCCAGCAACCCAGGGACGAACACTGAAGCTTTCTTT. Its protein is CASNPGTNTEAFF. The rearrangement uses TRBV5-4 and TRBJ1-1; the D gene is possibly TRBD1 (5 bases). CDR1 is SGHNT and CDR2 is YYREEE in the germline V gene (reference sequence). The V and J ends lost 6 bases and 1 base respectively, with 10 bases between them. The CDR3 consists of 13 residues.

The J gene is TRBJ1-5, the V gene TRBV7-2; a possible D gene is TRBD1 (6 bases). The V gene lost 4 bases and the J gene lost 2 bases, with 15 bases spanning the gap. Germline CDR1 and CDR2: SGHTA and FQGNSA. The CDR3 runs 16 residues. The CDR3 sequence: CASSSDRSRGNQPQHF. CDR3 nucleotide sequence: TGTGCCAGCAGCTCTGACAGGTCGAGGGGCAATCAGCCCCAGCATTTT.

The chain links TRBV28 to TRBJ1-5; 7 nucleotides agree with TRBD1. V gave up 7 bases and J gave up 5 bases; unmatched junction bases: 8. CDR3 length: 14 residues. Germline V gene lookup returns CDR1 MDHEN and CDR2 SYDVKM. DNA of the CDR3: TGTGCCAGCAATAGTGGACAGGTGTATCAGCCCCAGCATTTT. Translating gives CASNSGQVYQPQHF.

The DNA of the CDR3 is TGTGCCAGCAGACGTCCCGGGACAGGGACGATGGGCTACACCTTC. Translated, it gives CASRRPGTGTMGYTF. V usage is TRBV6-5 and J usage is TRBJ1-2; 9 nucleotides line up with TRBD1. The CDR3 runs to 15 residues. With V trimmed by 6 bases and J by 8 bases, 13 bases remained unmatched. Germline-derived CDR1 and CDR2 are MNHEY and SVGAGI.

The sample holds one count of this clone. The chain uses TRBV18 and TRBJ2-3; TRBD2 might be the D (7 bases). This CDR3 has 15 amino acids. Trimming took off 6 bases at V and 2 bases at J, with 15 bases between the two ends. Per germline, CDR1 KGHSH and CDR2 LQKENI. CDR3 residues: CASSPRGGVTDTQYF. The CDR3 nucleotides are TGTGCCAGCTCGCCAAGGGGGGGGGTCACAGATACGCAGTATTTT.

As regards this clone: At one of its ends the junction is not consistent with the germline gene, which may arise from a read error. The chain joins TRBV7-7 to TRBJ2-5; a possible D gene is TRBD1 (5 bases). The CDR3 is 13 amino acids. Per germline, CDR1 SSHAT and CDR2 FNYEAQ (reference sequence). For the CDR3, the DNA is TGTGCTAGCAGCTTAGCAGGGCGAGAGACCCAGTACTTC. It specifies CASSLAGRETQYF.

The chain couples TRBV7-9 to TRBJ1-5, with D unresolved. The germline CDR1 and CDR2 sequences are SEHNR and FQNEAQ (reference sequence). The V end lost 7 bases, the J end lost 1 base, and 17 bases lay between the germline ends. The CDR3 contains 16 residues. This CDR3 reads CASTLVSGSSNQPQHF. The CDR3 coding sequence is TGTGCCAGCACCTTGGTGAGTGGGTCGAGCAATCAGCCCCAGCATTTT. Supplemented by reference TRBV7-9 and TRBJ1-5, the full variable domain reads DTGVSQNPRHKITKRGQNVTFRCDPISEHNRLYWYRQTLGQGPEFLTYFQNEAQLEKSRLLSDRFSAERPKGSFSTLEIQRTEQGDSAMYLCASTLVSGSSNQPQHFGDGTRLSIL.

V is TRBV14 and J is TRBJ2-3, with D perhaps TRBD2 (6 bases). The CDR3 runs 14 residues. Germline V gene lookup returns CDR1 SGHDN and CDR2 FVKESK. The V and J ends lost 8 bases and 2 bases respectively, with 14 bases between them. Here the CDR3 DNA reads TGTGCCAGCTCTCGGGGGACCCTCACAGATACGCAGTATTTT. It translates to CASSRGTLTDTQYF.

This clone was seen a handful of times. V usage is TRBV15 and J usage is TRBJ2-3; D is uncertain. Trimming shortened V by 5 bases and J by 3 bases, and 6 bases separated the two germline ends. The CDR3 contains 12 residues. The germline CDR1 and CDR2 sequences are LNHNV and YYDKDF (reference sequence). The CDR3 bases are TGTGCCACCAGCTCCTTAACAGATACGCAGTATTTT. Its translation is CATSSLTDTQYF. Using reference TRBV15 and TRBJ2-3 for the parts outside the CDR3, the full variable domain is DAMVIQNPRYQVTQFGKPVTLSCSQTLNHNVMYWYQQKSSQAPKLLFHYYDKDFNNEADTPDNFQSRRPNTSFCFLDIRSPGLGDTAMYLCATSSLTDTQYFGPGTRLTVL.

The chain's CDR3 is CASSLEGDAAAFF. As DNA, the CDR3 is TGTGCCAGCAGCTTAGAGGGGGATGCGGCAGCTTTCTTT. This chain joins TRBV7-9 and TRBJ1-1, with D possibly matching TRBD1 (6 bases). Deletions cut 1 base from V and 10 bases from J, with 13 bases between. This CDR3 contains 13 residues. Germline lookup yields CDR1 SEHNR and CDR2 FQNEAQ (reference sequence).

The chain couples TRBV7-9 to TRBJ1-1; D uncertain. CDR1 and CDR2 (germline): SEHNR, FQNEAQ (reference sequence). The germline V and J ends were trimmed by 5 bases and 4 bases, with 11 bases remaining between them. This CDR3 has 13 amino acids. Written as DNA, the CDR3 is TGTGCCAGCAGCCCGATCCCTGGCACTGAAGCTTTCTTT. Its translation is CASSPIPGTEAFF.

This chain uses TRBV5-1 with TRBJ1-1, with 8 bases that match TRBD1. V shed 5 bases, J shed 3 bases, and the junction held 9 bases outside the gene matches. CDR3 length: 15 residues. The germline V gene has CDR1 SGHRS and CDR2 YFSETQ. CDR3 in amino acids: CASRAPGRGHTEAFF. The CDR3 DNA reads TGCGCCAGCAGAGCCCCCGGCAGGGGGCACACTGAAGCTTTCTTT.

The chain recombines TRBV4-3 with TRBJ2-1; 8 bases align to TRBD2. From germline, CDR1 is LGHNA and CDR2 YSLEER. CDR3 length equals 17 residues. The J segment lost 7 bases and the V segment lost 1 base, leaving 12 bases of the junction unmatched. CDR3 region: CASSQGLGSGRNNEQFF. CDR3 DNA: TGCGCCAGCAGCCAAGGTCTGGGGAGCGGGAGAAATAATGAGCAGTTCTTC.